Listed below are T cell receptor beta chains from one sample, sequenced in a study of blood T cell repertoires in COVID-19. Produced via immunoSEQ multiplex PCR; TCRdb's table is partial and in-frame only. The sample includes about 41,000 clones, roughly four fifths of them seen just once. The sample taken for sequencing was peripheral blood. These receptors were taken from a man in his forties with active or convalescent COVID-19. Both conserved end residues are part of each CDR3. The order of the fields is clone size, D gene, J gene, V gene, CDR3 protein, CDR3 DNA. A D gene is named only where the DNA matches it firmly. Only part of the rows carry a size: once, few, many, or a class if the clone is expanded.

clone_size: NA; d_call: NA; j_call: TRBJ2-7; v_call: TRBV27; cdr3_aa: CASSLSIAGIYYEQYF; cdr3_nt: TGTGCCAGCAGTTTATCGATCGCGGGGATTTACTACGAGCAGTACTTC
clone_size: NA; d_call: TRBD1; j_call: TRBJ2-2; v_call: TRBV5-6; cdr3_aa: CASSIQGGNGELFF; cdr3_nt: TGTGCCAGCAGTATACAGGGGGGAAACGGGGAGCTGTTTTTT
clone_size: NA; d_call: NA; j_call: TRBJ2-4; v_call: TRBV6-5; cdr3_aa: CASRHRGGNIQYF; cdr3_nt: TGTGCCAGCAGACACAGGGGAGGAAACATTCAGTACTTC
clone_size: few; d_call: NA; j_call: TRBJ1-1; v_call: TRBV2; cdr3_aa: CASSFGGGGTEAFF; cdr3_nt: TGTGCCAGCAGTTTCGGCGGGGGGGGCACTGAAGCTTTCTTT
clone_size: NA; d_call: NA; j_call: TRBJ1-2; v_call: TRBV4-1; cdr3_aa: CASSLRDNYGYTF; cdr3_nt: TGCGCCAGCAGCCTGAGGGATAACTATGGCTACACCTTC
clone_size: NA; d_call: NA; j_call: TRBJ1-6; v_call: TRBV5-1; cdr3_aa: CASSFGEGSPLHF; cdr3_nt: TGCGCCAGCAGCTTCGGGGAAGGATCACCCCTCCACTTT
clone_size: NA; d_call: NA; j_call: TRBJ1-1; v_call: TRBV19; cdr3_aa: CASSIPPGVNTEAFF; cdr3_nt: TGTGCCAGTAGTATCCCCCCAGGGGTGAACACTGAAGCTTTCTTT
clone_size: NA; d_call: NA; j_call: TRBJ1-1; v_call: TRBV7-9; cdr3_aa: CASSLLSTEAFF; cdr3_nt: TGTGCCAGCAGCTTATTATCTACTGAAGCTTTCTTT
clone_size: NA; d_call: NA; j_call: TRBJ1-2; v_call: TRBV30; cdr3_aa: CAWSVGGPGYYGYTF; cdr3_nt: TGTGCCTGGAGTGTGGGGGGTCCTGGTTACTATGGCTACACCTTC
clone_size: NA; d_call: NA; j_call: TRBJ2-5; v_call: TRBV19; cdr3_aa: CASSIDAGAETQYF; cdr3_nt: TGTGCCAGTAGTATAGATGCGGGGGCAGAGACCCAGTACTTC
clone_size: NA; d_call: NA; j_call: TRBJ1-1; v_call: TRBV19; cdr3_aa: CASSMKTGPMNTEAFF; cdr3_nt: TGTGCCAGTAGTATGAAGACAGGTCCAATGAACACTGAAGCTTTCTTT
clone_size: NA; d_call: NA; j_call: TRBJ1-5; v_call: TRBV7-8; cdr3_aa: CASSSRQNQPQHF; cdr3_nt: TGTGCCAGCAGCTCCAGACAGAATCAGCCCCAGCATTTT
clone_size: NA; d_call: TRBD2; j_call: TRBJ2-3; v_call: TRBV29-1; cdr3_aa: CSVALAGTDTQYF; cdr3_nt: TGCAGCGTTGCACTAGCGGGCACAGATACGCAGTATTTT
clone_size: NA; d_call: TRBD1; j_call: TRBJ1-1; v_call: TRBV6-1; cdr3_aa: CASSVGDRGFLGWTEAFF; cdr3_nt: TGTGCCAGCAGTGTGGGGGACAGGGGGTTTCTCGGGTGGACTGAAGCTTTCTTT
clone_size: NA; d_call: NA; j_call: TRBJ1-2; v_call: TRBV5-1; cdr3_aa: CASSLLGADGYTF; cdr3_nt: TGCGCCAGCAGCTTGCTGGGGGCGGATGGCTACACCTTC
clone_size: NA; d_call: NA; j_call: TRBJ2-7; v_call: TRBV18; cdr3_aa: CASSPRTNRYEQYF; cdr3_nt: TGTGCCAGCTCTCCACGGACAAACCGCTACGAGCAGTACTTC
clone_size: NA; d_call: NA; j_call: TRBJ1-1; v_call: TRBV6-5; cdr3_aa: CASRRQDENTEAFF; cdr3_nt: TGTGCCAGCAGACGACAGGACGAGAACACTGAAGCTTTCTTT
clone_size: NA; d_call: TRBD1; j_call: TRBJ2-7; v_call: TRBV6-5; cdr3_aa: CASSWDRLSYEQYF; cdr3_nt: TGTGCCAGCAGTTGGGACAGGCTCTCCTACGAGCAGTACTTC
clone_size: NA; d_call: TRBD2; j_call: TRBJ2-3; v_call: TRBV3-1/TRBV3-2; cdr3_aa: CASSQGLAGANTQYF; cdr3_nt: TGTGCCAGCAGCCAGGGACTAGCGGGGGCTAATACGCAGTATTTT
clone_size: NA; d_call: TRBD1; j_call: TRBJ2-2; v_call: TRBV24-1; cdr3_aa: CATGQGASTGELFF; cdr3_nt: TGTGCCACCGGACAGGGGGCGAGCACCGGGGAGCTGTTTTTT
clone_size: NA; d_call: NA; j_call: TRBJ1-5; v_call: TRBV30; cdr3_aa: CACTSMGNQPQHF; cdr3_nt: TGTGCCTGCACTTCGATGGGCAATCAGCCCCAGCATTTT
clone_size: NA; d_call: TRBD2; j_call: TRBJ2-7; v_call: TRBV24-1; cdr3_aa: CATSDWGTSGNYEQYF; cdr3_nt: TGTGCCACCAGTGATTGGGGGACTAGCGGGAACTACGAGCAGTACTTC
clone_size: once; d_call: TRBD2; j_call: TRBJ2-1; v_call: TRBV5-1; cdr3_aa: CASRSGTSSYNEQFF; cdr3_nt: TGCGCCAGCAGAAGCGGGACCAGCTCCTACAATGAGCAGTTCTTC
clone_size: NA; d_call: TRBD1; j_call: TRBJ2-7; v_call: TRBV18; cdr3_aa: CASSPDRGSYEQYF; cdr3_nt: TGTGCCAGCTCACCGGACAGGGGATCCTACGAGCAGTACTTC
clone_size: NA; d_call: NA; j_call: TRBJ2-4; v_call: TRBV15; cdr3_aa: CATSRAELAKNIQYF; cdr3_nt: TGTGCCACCAGCAGAGCTGAGCTAGCCAAAAACATTCAGTACTTC
clone_size: NA; d_call: NA; j_call: TRBJ1-1; v_call: TRBV5-8; cdr3_aa: CASSLRQANTEAFF; cdr3_nt: TGTGCCAGCAGCTTAAGACAGGCGAACACTGAAGCTTTCTTT
clone_size: NA; d_call: NA; j_call: TRBJ1-2; v_call: TRBV28; cdr3_aa: CASTKAEAPYGYTF; cdr3_nt: TGTGCCAGCACTAAAGCTGAGGCCCCATATGGCTACACCTTC
clone_size: NA; d_call: NA; j_call: TRBJ1-1; v_call: TRBV4-2; cdr3_aa: CASSQDLGLSEAFF; cdr3_nt: TGTGCCAGCAGCCAAGATCTTGGGCTCTCTGAAGCTTTCTTT
clone_size: NA; d_call: TRBD1; j_call: TRBJ1-2; v_call: TRBV6-5; cdr3_aa: CASIPGTVKGYTF; cdr3_nt: TGTGCCAGCATCCCGGGGACAGTCAAAGGCTACACCTTC
clone_size: NA; d_call: NA; j_call: TRBJ1-2; v_call: TRBV2; cdr3_aa: CASSETGQNYGYTF; cdr3_nt: TGTGCCAGCAGTGAGACCGGACAGAACTATGGCTACACCTTC
clone_size: once; d_call: NA; j_call: TRBJ2-5; v_call: TRBV3-1/TRBV3-2; cdr3_aa: CASSQRLAYQETQYF; cdr3_nt: TGTGCCAGCAGCCAACGGCTAGCGTACCAAGAGACCCAGTACTTC
clone_size: many; d_call: NA; j_call: TRBJ2-7; v_call: TRBV4-3; cdr3_aa: CASSQDTGEQYF; cdr3_nt: TGCGCCAGCAGCCAAGATACCGGGGAGCAGTACTTC
clone_size: NA; d_call: TRBD1; j_call: TRBJ2-1; v_call: TRBV29-1; cdr3_aa: CSALGQGDLDEQFF; cdr3_nt: TGCAGCGCCTTAGGACAGGGCGATCTCGATGAGCAGTTCTTC
clone_size: NA; d_call: NA; j_call: TRBJ1-2; v_call: TRBV13; cdr3_aa: CASSYTINYGYTF; cdr3_nt: TGTGCCAGCAGCTACACTATTAACTATGGCTACACCTTC
clone_size: few; d_call: TRBD1; j_call: TRBJ1-1; v_call: TRBV27; cdr3_aa: CASSPDRVQWGEAFF; cdr3_nt: TGTGCCAGCAGTCCGGACAGGGTTCAGTGGGGTGAAGCTTTCTTT
clone_size: NA; d_call: NA; j_call: TRBJ1-2; v_call: TRBV6-6; cdr3_aa: CASSYERSYGYTF; cdr3_nt: TGTGCCAGCAGTTATGAAAGGAGCTATGGCTACACCTTC
clone_size: NA; d_call: TRBD1; j_call: TRBJ1-2; v_call: TRBV30; cdr3_aa: CAWRLAPGGRYGFGYTF; cdr3_nt: TGTGCCTGGAGGCTAGCCCCAGGGGGCCGTTATGGCTTTGGCTACACCTTC
clone_size: NA; d_call: TRBD2; j_call: TRBJ2-7; v_call: TRBV5-1; cdr3_aa: CASSSGALVNEQYF; cdr3_nt: TGCGCCAGCTCGAGCGGGGCCCTTGTAAACGAGCAGTACTTC
clone_size: NA; d_call: TRBD1; j_call: TRBJ1-1; v_call: TRBV3-1/TRBV3-2; cdr3_aa: CASSQRGAGGVGAFF; cdr3_nt: TGTGCCAGCAGCCAAAGAGGGGCAGGGGGCGTTGGAGCTTTCTTT
clone_size: NA; d_call: NA; j_call: TRBJ1-1; v_call: TRBV10-1; cdr3_aa: CASTVRGAFF; cdr3_nt: TGCGCCAGCACGGTCCGCGGGGCTTTCTTT
clone_size: NA; d_call: NA; j_call: TRBJ2-1; v_call: TRBV5-1; cdr3_aa: CASSLSSPGEQFF; cdr3_nt: TGCGCCAGCAGCTTGTCCAGTCCAGGGGAGCAGTTCTTC